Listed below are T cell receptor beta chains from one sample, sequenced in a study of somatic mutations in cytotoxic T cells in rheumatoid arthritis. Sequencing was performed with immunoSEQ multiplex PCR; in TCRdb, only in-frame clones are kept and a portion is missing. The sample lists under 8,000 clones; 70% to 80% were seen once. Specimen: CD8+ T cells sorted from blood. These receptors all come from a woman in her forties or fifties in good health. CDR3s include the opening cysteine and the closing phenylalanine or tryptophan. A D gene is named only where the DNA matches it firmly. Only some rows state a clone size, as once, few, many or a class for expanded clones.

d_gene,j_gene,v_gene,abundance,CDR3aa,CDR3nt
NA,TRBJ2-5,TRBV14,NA,CASSQDVPHRKETQYF,TGTGCCAGCAGCCAAGATGTCCCCCACAGAAAAGAGACCCAGTACTTC
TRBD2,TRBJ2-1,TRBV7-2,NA,CASSDRTSGGAGEQFF,TGTGCCAGCAGCGACCGGACTAGCGGGGGGGCAGGTGAGCAGTTCTTC
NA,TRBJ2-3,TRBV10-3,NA,CATHSGDTDTQYF,TGTGCCACCCATAGCGGAGACACAGATACGCAGTATTTT
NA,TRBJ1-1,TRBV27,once,CASSLVLGVNTEAFF,TGTGCCAGCAGTTTGGTTTTAGGGGTTAACACTGAAGCTTTCTTT
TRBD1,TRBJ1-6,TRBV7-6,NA,CASSLNRGSNSPLHF,TGTGCCAGCAGCTTAAACAGGGGATCGAATTCACCCCTCCACTTT
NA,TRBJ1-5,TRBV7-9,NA,CASSSDSSNQPQHF,TGTGCCAGCAGCTCGGACAGTAGCAATCAGCCCCAGCATTTT
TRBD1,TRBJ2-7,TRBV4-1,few,CASSLLDRGSSYEQYF,TGCGCCAGCAGCCTTTTGGACAGGGGTAGCTCCTACGAGCAGTACTTC
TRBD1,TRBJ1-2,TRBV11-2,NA,CASRKQGTNYGYTF,TGTGCCAGCAGGAAACAGGGGACTAACTATGGCTACACCTTC
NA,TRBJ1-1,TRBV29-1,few,CSAGGGVRAFF,TGCAGCGCAGGAGGTGGGGTAAGAGCTTTCTTT
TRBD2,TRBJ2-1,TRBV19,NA,CASSLAGDSYNEQFF,TGTGCCAGTAGTCTAGCGGGGGACTCCTACAATGAGCAGTTCTTC
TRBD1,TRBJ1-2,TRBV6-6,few,CASSGTGGRYYGYTF,TGTGCCAGCAGTGGGACAGGGGGTCGGTACTATGGCTACACCTTC
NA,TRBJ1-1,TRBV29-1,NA,CSVLTVLNTEAFF,TGCAGCGTGCTGACAGTACTGAACACTGAAGCTTTCTTT
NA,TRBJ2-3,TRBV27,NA,CASIPAGGGTDTQYF,TGTGCCAGCATCCCCGCCGGCGGGGGCACAGATACGCAGTATTTT
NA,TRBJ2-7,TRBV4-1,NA,CASSPSQGGNYEQYF,TGCGCCAGCAGCCCCTCCCAGGGAGGAAACTACGAGCAGTACTTC
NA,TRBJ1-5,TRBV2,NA,CASREDGNQPQHF,TGTGCCAGCAGGGAGGATGGGAATCAGCCCCAGCATTTT
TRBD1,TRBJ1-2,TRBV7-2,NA,CASSLTLDRDYGYTF,TGTGCCAGCAGCTTAACTCTCGACAGGGATTATGGCTACACCTTC
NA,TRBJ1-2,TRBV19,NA,CASSMRTAYGYTF,TGTGCCAGTAGTATGAGGACTGCCTATGGCTACACCTTC
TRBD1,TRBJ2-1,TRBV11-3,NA,CASSSTGVPHNEQFF,TGTGCCAGCAGCTCGACAGGGGTCCCCCACAATGAGCAGTTCTTC
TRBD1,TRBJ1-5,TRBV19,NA,CASSSQGASNQPQHF,TGTGCCAGTAGTAGCCAGGGGGCTAGCAATCAGCCCCAGCATTTT
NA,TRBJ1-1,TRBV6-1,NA,CASSETELNTEAFF,TGTGCCAGCAGTGAGACTGAGTTGAACACTGAAGCTTTCTTT
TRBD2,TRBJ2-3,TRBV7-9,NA,CASSPSWGPEGLADTQYF,TGTGCCAGCAGCCCCTCCTGGGGGCCAGAGGGACTAGCAGATACGCAGTATTTT
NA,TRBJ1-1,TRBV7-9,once,CASSQQEPEAFF,TGTGCCAGCAGCCAACAGGAGCCTGAAGCTTTCTTT
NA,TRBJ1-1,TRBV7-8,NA,CASSLEGVGNTEAFF,TGTGCCAGCAGCTTAGAAGGGGTTGGGAACACTGAAGCTTTCTTT
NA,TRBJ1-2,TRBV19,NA,CASGLGTHYGYTF,TGTGCCAGTGGCCTAGGCACCCACTATGGCTACACCTTC
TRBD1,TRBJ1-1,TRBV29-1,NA,CSVEDGTGGMNTEAFF,TGCAGCGTTGAAGACGGGACAGGGGGCATGAACACTGAAGCTTTCTTT
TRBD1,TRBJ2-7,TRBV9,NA,CASSVSSSGTGGYEQYF,TGTGCCAGCAGCGTCTCTTCCTCCGGGACAGGGGGCTACGAGCAGTACTTC
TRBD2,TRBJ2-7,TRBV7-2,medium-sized,CASSFTSGGSYEQYF,TGTGCCAGCAGCTTCACTAGCGGGGGTTCCTACGAGCAGTACTTC
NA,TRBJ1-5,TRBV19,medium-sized,CARGRGGRGQPQHF,TGTGCCAGAGGGCGAGGAGGGCGAGGTCAGCCCCAGCATTTT
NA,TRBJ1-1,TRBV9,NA,CASSVTENTEAFF,TGTGCCAGCAGCGTGACAGAAAACACTGAAGCTTTCTTT
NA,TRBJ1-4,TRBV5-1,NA,CASRQSGIATNEKLFF,TGCGCCAGCAGGCAATCAGGGATTGCAACTAATGAAAAACTGTTTTTT
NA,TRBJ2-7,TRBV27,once,CASSLSGGWAYEQYF,TGTGCCAGCAGTTTATCTGGGGGCTGGGCGTACGAGCAGTACTTC
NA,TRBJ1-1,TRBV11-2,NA,CASSPGAEAFF,TGTGCCAGCAGTCCCGGGGCTGAAGCTTTCTTT
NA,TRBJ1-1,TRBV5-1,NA,CASTLAGADMNTEAFF,TGCGCCAGCACCCTGGCAGGGGCCGATATGAACACTGAAGCTTTCTTT
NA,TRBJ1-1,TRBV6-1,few,CASSHGSEAFF,TGTGCCAGCAGCCACGGGTCCGAAGCTTTCTTT
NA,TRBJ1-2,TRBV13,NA,CASSSPGREINYGYTF,TGTGCCAGCAGTTCACCGGGGCGGGAGATAAACTATGGCTACACCTTC
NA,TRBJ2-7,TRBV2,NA,CASSEGTGTYEQYF,TGTGCCAGCAGTGAAGGGACGGGAACCTACGAGCAGTACTTC
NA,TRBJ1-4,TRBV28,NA,CASSPRVKEKLFF,TGTGCCAGCAGTCCCAGGGTGAAGGAAAAACTGTTTTTT
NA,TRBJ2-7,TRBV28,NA,CASSLSSGFYEQYF,TGTGCCAGCAGTTTATCCAGCGGGTTCTACGAGCAGTACTTC
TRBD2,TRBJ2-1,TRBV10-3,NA,CAITDGGTNNNEQFF,TGTGCCATCACCGACGGGGGGACTAACAACAATGAGCAGTTCTTC
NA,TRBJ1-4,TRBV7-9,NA,CASSNQEEEKLFF,TGTGCCAGCAGTAACCAGGAGGAAGAAAAACTGTTTTTT
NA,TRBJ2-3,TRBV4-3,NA,CASSQGRGWSDTQYF,TGCGCCAGCAGCCAGGGTAGGGGTTGGTCAGATACGCAGTATTTT
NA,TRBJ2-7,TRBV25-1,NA,CASNPSGQFYEQYF,TGTGCCAGTAACCCGTCGGGTCAGTTCTACGAGCAGTACTTC
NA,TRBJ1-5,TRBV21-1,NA,CASSKRDREIFSNQPQHF,TGTGCCAGCAGCAAAAGGGACAGGGAAATTTTTAGCAATCAGCCCCAGCATTTT
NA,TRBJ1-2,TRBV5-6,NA,CASSSEVYGYTF,TGTGCCAGCAGCTCAGAGGTCTATGGCTACACCTTC
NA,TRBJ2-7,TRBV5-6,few,CASSWPEGEGFGEQYF,TGTGCCAGCAGCTGGCCGGAGGGCGAAGGTTTCGGCGAGCAGTACTTC
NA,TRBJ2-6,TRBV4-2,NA,CASSQDVGPGANVLTF,TGTGCCAGCAGCCAAGATGTGGGGCCTGGGGCCAACGTCCTGACTTTC
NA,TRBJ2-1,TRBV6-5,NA,CASRAGFSYNEQFF,TGTGCCAGCCGAGCGGGCTTCTCCTACAATGAGCAGTTCTTC
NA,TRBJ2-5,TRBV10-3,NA,CAISETGQETQYF,TGTGCCATCAGCGAAACAGGCCAAGAGACCCAGTACTTC
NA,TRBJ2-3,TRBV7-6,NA,CASSLRLDTQYF,TGTGCCAGCAGCTTACGTCTAGATACGCAGTATTTT
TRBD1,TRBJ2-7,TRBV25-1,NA,CASSVGQGPYEQYF,TGTGCCAGCAGTGTAGGACAGGGGCCCTACGAGCAGTACTTC
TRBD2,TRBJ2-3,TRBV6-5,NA,CASSSPGLASTDTQYF,TGTGCCAGCAGTTCCCCGGGACTAGCTAGCACAGATACGCAGTATTTT